The 32 T cell receptor beta chains below come from one sample, sequenced in a study of shared clonotypes between healthy human individuals. Profiling relied on immunoSEQ multiplex PCR, and the TCRdb table lists in-frame clones only, not all of them. The data show 740,000 or so clones, 60% to 75% seen once. The sample taken for sequencing was memory CD4+ T cells sorted from blood. Subset in this sample: CD45RA-negative fraction. The receptors stem from a woman aged 25 to 39 in good health.

This clone was recorded at least ten times. V usage is TRBV7-9 and J usage is TRBJ1-2; D is unresolved. This CDR3 contains 14 residues. Germline lookup yields CDR1 SEHNR and CDR2 FQNEAQ (reference sequence). The germline V and J ends were trimmed by 4 bases and 7 bases, with 16 bases remaining between them. In DNA, the CDR3 is TGTGCCAGCAGCTCTTCCGGGATCCAAGGTGGCTACACCTTC. Translating it yields CASSSSGIQGGYTF.

The rearrangement joins TRBV30 to TRBJ2-3; D remains unclear. Trimming removed 5 bases at V and 0 bases at J, with 12 bases between. The CDR3 is 14 residues long. CDR1 is GTSNPN and CDR2 is SVGIG in the germline V gene (reference sequence). The chain's CDR3 is CAWWAKYSTDTQYF. The CDR3 DNA reads as TGTGCCTGGTGGGCCAAATATAGCACAGATACGCAGTATTTT.

J is TRBJ2-7 and V is TRBV5-1, with D possibly matching TRBD1 (6 bases). Trimming pared 4 bases from V and 2 bases from J, leaving 19 bases between. This CDR3 has 16 residues. Per germline, CDR1 SGHRS and CDR2 YFSETQ. For the CDR3, the DNA is TGCGCCAGCAGCAAACAGGGTCGACCCACCGCCTACGAGCAGTACTTC. Translated: CASSKQGRPTAYEQYF. Supplemented by reference TRBV5-1 and TRBJ2-7, the full variable domain reads KAGVTQTPRYLIKTRGQQVTLSCSPISGHRSVSWYQQTPGQGLQFLFEYFSETQRNKGNFPGRFSGRQFSNSRSEMNVSTLELGDSALYLCASSKQGRPTAYEQYFGPGTRLTVT.

The V and J genes are TRBV6-1 and TRBJ1-2; tentative D call: TRBD1 (5 bases). V shed 4 bases and J shed 5 bases, with 20 bases lying between them. The CDR3 is 16 residues long. Per the germline V gene, CDR1 is MNHNS and CDR2 is SASEGT. For the CDR3, the DNA is TGTGCCAGCAGTGCTCTGGGGACGGCAGGCGAGTATGGCTACACCTTC. It encodes CASSALGTAGEYGYTF.

The table lists this clone with many counts. This chain links TRBV4-1 with TRBJ2-7; D may be TRBD1 (6 bases). The CDR3 sequence is 13 residues long. The ends were cut back, 6 bases at V and 2 bases at J, with 11 bases in the middle. CDR1 MGHRA and CDR2 YSYEKL come from the germline V gene. CDR3 DNA sequence: TGCGCCAGCAGAGGGGGTCCCCCCTACGAGCAGTACTTC. It encodes CASRGGPPYEQYF.

Points on this clone: A much larger clone differs from this one at a single base, so this may be a read error. Other DNA variants within this sample encode the same CDR3. This chain links TRBV5-1 with TRBJ2-2; TRBD1 aligns across 9 bases. After removal of 4 bases from V and 5 bases from J, the junction contained 6 bases not matched to a gene. The germline CDR1 and CDR2 sequences are SGHRS and YFSETQ. This CDR3 is built from 15 residues. The CDR3: CASSPGDRDTGELFF. The CDR3 nucleotides are TGCGCCAGCAGCCCGGGGGACAGGGATACCGGGGAGCTGTTTTTT.

CDR3: CASSLEGARGQPQHF. CDR3 in DNA: TGCGCCAGCAGCTTGGAAGGGGCTAGGGGACAGCCCCAGCATTTT. The rearrangement uses TRBV5-1 and TRBJ1-5; tentative D call: TRBD1 (5 bases). Germline CDR1 reads SGHRS; CDR2 reads YFSETQ. Trimming took 0 bases from V and 7 from J, leaving 14 bases between them. The CDR3 sequence is 15 residues long.

This rearrangement joins TRBV29-1 to TRBJ2-1; 7 bases agree with TRBD2. Germline V lookup: CDR1 SQVTM, CDR2 ANQGSEA. CDR3 length: 10 residues. V shed 4 bases and J 14 bases; nucleotides not matched to a gene: 5. CDR3 bases: TGCAGCGTTGTTTTAGGGAGGGAGTTCTTC. Residues: CSVVLGREFF.

The rearrangement joins TRBV7-6 to TRBJ2-7; D is ambiguous. The CDR3 loop spans 15 amino acids. Between the trimmed V and J ends, which lost 1 base and 0 bases, there was a span of 10 bases. CDR1 and CDR2 (germline): SGHVS, FNYEAQ. CDR3 nucleotide sequence: TGTGCCAGCAGCTTAGGTGGGAAATACTCCTACGAGCAGTACTTC. This sequence encodes CASSLGGKYSYEQYF.

V and J are TRBV28 and TRBJ1-5; TRBD1 matches 9 bases. The V gene end was trimmed by 3 bases and the J gene end by 0 bases; junction bases not matched to a gene: 12. CDR1 is MDHEN, CDR2 SYDVKM, per germline. This CDR3 has 19 residues. As DNA, the CDR3 is TGTGCCAGCAGTTTTCATCCCGGGACAGGGAGATATAGCAATCAGCCCCAGCATTTT. Residues: CASSFHPGTGRYSNQPQHF.

The rearrangement joins TRBV6-1 to TRBJ1-2; tentative D call: TRBD1 (5 bases). V dropped 2 bases and J dropped 3 bases, with 10 bases sitting between them. CDR1 and CDR2 from the germline V gene are MNHNS and SASEGT. This CDR3 comprises 14 residues. The CDR3 spells CASSEIGTDYGYTF. The CDR3 region has the DNA TGTGCCAGCAGTGAAATCGGGACGGACTATGGCTACACCTTC.

This clone has just one count. This sequence joins TRBV19 and TRBJ2-1; 8 positions match TRBD1. This CDR3 is 15 amino acids long. Looked up from germline, CDR1 is LNHDA and CDR2 is SQIVND (reference sequence). V dropped 5 bases and J dropped 5; count of bases not matched to a gene: 8. The CDR3 is CASSAGQGRNNEQFF. CDR3 in DNA: TGTGCCAGTAGTGCAGGACAGGGAAGGAACAATGAGCAGTTCTTC.

The rearrangement joins TRBV5-1 to TRBJ2-7; the D gene is possibly TRBD2 (6 bases). The length of the CDR3 is 15 residues. Trimming cost V 0 bases and J 0 bases, with 10 bases left between them. Germline CDR1 and CDR2: SGHRS and YFSETQ. The CDR3: CASSLAGGLSYEQYF. The CDR3, as DNA: TGCGCCAGCAGCTTGGCCGGGGGTCTCTCCTACGAGCAGTACTTC.

This clone was seen a few times. The rearrangement joins TRBV27 to TRBJ1-1; 7 bases match TRBD1. V shed 2 bases, J shed 5 bases, and the junction held 8 bases outside the gene matches. The CDR3 has 15 amino acids. The germline V gene encodes CDR1 MNHEY and CDR2 SMNVEV (reference sequence). As DNA, the CDR3 is TGTGCCAGCAGTTTAGCATCCGCGGACAGGACTGAAGCTTTCTTT. This sequence encodes CASSLASADRTEAFF.

The chain is built from TRBV28 and TRBJ1-2, with D unclear. V lost 2 bases, J lost 4 bases, and 14 bases lay in between. This CDR3 is built from 15 residues. Germline values: CDR1 MDHEN, CDR2 SYDVKM. The CDR3 DNA reads TGTGCCAGCAGTTTAACCCAGGCAGGCACCTATGGCTACACCTTC. Amino acids: CASSLTQAGTYGYTF.

CDR3 DNA: TGTGCCAGCAGCTTAGAGCTAGGGGGGAGGTACGAGCAGTACTTC. Its translation: CASSLELGGRYEQYF. V and J are TRBV11-2 and TRBJ2-7; D is possibly TRBD1 or TRBD2 (6 bases each). The CDR3 has 15 amino acids. With 0 bases removed from V and 4 bases from J, the gap between germline ends came to 13 bases. Germline loops: CDR1 SGHAT, CDR2 FQNNGV.

V usage is TRBV6-1 and J usage is TRBJ2-3; 8 bases are shared with TRBD2. V shed 11 bases and J 0 bases; nucleotides not matched to a gene: 7. Germline lookup yields CDR1 MNHNS and CDR2 SASEGT. This CDR3 contains 14 residues. The CDR3 sequence is CAVLKRGSTDTQYF. CDR3 coding DNA: TGTGCCGTCCTGAAGCGGGGGAGCACAGATACGCAGTATTTT.

The chain joins TRBV6-1 to TRBJ2-2, with TRBD2 matching 7 bases. This CDR3 is 16 amino acids long. With V trimmed by 0 bases and J by 6 bases, 7 bases remained unmatched. Per the germline V gene, CDR1 is MNHNS and CDR2 is SASEGT. In nucleotides, the CDR3 is TGTGCCAGCAGTGAAGCGGGGGGGAGGGAATCCGGGGAGCTGTTTTTT. As protein: CASSEAGGRESGELFF.

The table lists this clone with a count of one. The gene calls are TRBV11-3 and TRBJ2-7, with 13 bases that match TRBD2. Trimming cost V 5 bases and J 6 bases; bases outside gene matches: 7. The CDR3 loop spans 15 amino acids. The V gene's germline CDR1 is SGHNT and CDR2 YENEEA. The CDR3 reads CASSPGTSGIGEQYF. In nucleotides, the CDR3 is TGTGCCAGCAGCCCAGGGACTAGCGGGATAGGCGAGCAGTACTTC.

This chain uses TRBV5-1 with TRBJ2-7; TRBD1 might be the D (6 bases). The V gene's germline CDR1 is SGHRS and CDR2 YFSETQ. The ends were cut back, 5 bases at V and 3 bases at J, with 15 bases in the middle. The CDR3 consists of 14 residues. The CDR3 is CASSQGRGVYEQYF. The DNA of the CDR3 is TGCGCCAGCAGTCAGGGCAGGGGAGTCTACGAGCAGTACTTC.

The CDR3 DNA reads as TGTGCCAGCAGCTTCGTCAATGAGCAGTTCTTC. Translated, it gives CASSFVNEQFF. The gene calls are TRBV11-2 and TRBJ2-1; D unclear. The CDR3 is made up of 11 amino acids. Germline-derived CDR1 and CDR2 are SGHAT and FQNNGV. V lost 3 bases and J lost 6, with 3 bases in between.

The CDR3 protein is CAAGTVVYEQYF. As DNA, the CDR3 is TGTGCCGCCGGGACAGTAGTCTACGAGCAGTACTTC. The rearrangement joins TRBV6-1 to TRBJ2-7; 7 bases match TRBD1. There are 12 residues in the CDR3. After removal of 11 bases from V and 3 bases from J, the junction contained 7 bases not matched to a gene. Germline V gene sequence: CDR1 MNHNS, CDR2 SASEGT.

Ten or more counts support this clone. The J gene is TRBJ1-5, the V gene TRBV11-2; 7 bases are shared with TRBD1. V gave up 2 bases and J gave up 1 base; unmatched junction bases: 5. CDR1 is SGHAT and CDR2 is FQNNGV in the germline V gene. The CDR3 is made up of 16 amino acids. The CDR3 region is CASSLYRGRSNQPQHF. CDR3 nucleotide sequence: TGTGCCAGCAGCTTATACAGGGGAAGGAGCAATCAGCCCCAGCATTTT.

V gene TRBV6-1 combines with J gene TRBJ1-5; 7 bases agree with TRBD1. Germline-derived CDR1 and CDR2 are MNHNS and SASEGT. Trimming at V came to 4 bases and at J to 5 bases, leaving 20 bases not matched to a gene. This CDR3 has 19 residues. This CDR3 reads CASSGYGAVTTRGDQPQHF. In DNA form, the CDR3 reads TGTGCCAGCAGTGGCTACGGAGCAGTGACCACCAGGGGGGATCAGCCCCAGCATTTT.

Comments on this clone: Other DNA sequences in the sample encode the same CDR3. The chain uses TRBV2 and TRBJ2-7; D uncertain. The V gene lost 1 base and the J gene lost 2 bases, with 12 bases spanning the gap. The CDR3 has 15 residues. Germline CDR1 and CDR2: SNHLY and FYNNEI. The chain's CDR3 is CASSEGTGPPYEQYF. CDR3 sequence (DNA): TGTGCCAGCAGTGAAGGGACCGGCCCTCCCTACGAGCAGTACTTC.

This clone came up a few times. At one end, the junction sequence differs from germline, possibly due to a read error. This sequence joins TRBV6-4 and TRBJ2-7, with D perhaps matching TRBD2 (6 bases). The CDR3 sequence is 16 residues long. The V gene's germline CDR1 is MRHNA and CDR2 SNTAGT. DNA of the CDR3: TGTGCCAGCAGTGACTTTGGGACTCCCCGCTCCCACGAGCAGTACTTC. As protein: CASSDFGTPRSHEQYF.

The chain uses TRBV2 and TRBJ2-3, with 8 bases that match TRBD2. There are 16 residues in the CDR3. Germline assignment: CDR1 SNHLY and CDR2 FYNNEI. The V and J ends lost 6 bases and 1 base, in that order; junction bases with no gene match: 9. The CDR3 here is CASRGTSGSRTDTQYF. Here the CDR3 DNA reads TGTGCCAGCAGGGGAACTAGCGGATCTCGCACAGATACGCAGTATTTT.

V is TRBV19 and J is TRBJ1-3; D uncertain. Trimming stripped 3 bases from V and 3 bases from J, with 15 bases between. From germline, CDR1 is LNHDA and CDR2 SQIVND (reference sequence). The CDR3 sequence is 16 residues long. The CDR3 spells CASSIMGADNGNTIYF. CDR3 bases: TGTGCCAGTAGTATCATGGGCGCCGACAATGGAAACACCATATATTTT.

The chain combines TRBV11-2 with TRBJ2-7; 8 bases agree with TRBD2. Losses at the gene ends were 4 bases for V and 6 bases for J; bases not matched to a gene: 17. The V gene's germline CDR1 is SGHAT and CDR2 FQNNGV. CDR3 size: 17 residues. CDR3 residues: CASSSAGTSWERGEQYF. The CDR3 DNA sequence: TGTGCCAGCAGCTCAGCCGGGACTAGTTGGGAGCGCGGCGAGCAGTACTTC.

The V call is TRBV6-5, the J call TRBJ2-7; 7 bases match TRBD1. The length of the CDR3 is 15 residues. Trimming took 2 bases from V and 2 from J; bases not matched to a gene: 6. The germline gives CDR1 MNHEY, CDR2 SVGAGI. This CDR3 reads CASSYGLQGTYEQYF. The CDR3 region has the DNA TGTGCCAGCAGTTACGGATTACAGGGGACCTACGAGCAGTACTTC.

This chain joins TRBV5-1 and TRBJ2-1; D may be TRBD1 (5 bases). Germline CDR1 SGHRS, CDR2 YFSETQ. The CDR3 is 13 residues long. V was shortened by 4 bases and J by 6 bases, with 11 bases between the two germline ends. Here the CDR3 DNA reads TGCGCCAGCAGCAGGGGCTCTGGCAATGAGCAGTTCTTC. Its translation: CASSRGSGNEQFF.

The genes are TRBV7-9 and TRBJ2-2; D remains ambiguous. V gave up 0 bases and J gave up 0 bases, with 5 bases separating them. CDR1 is SEHNR, CDR2 FQNEAQ, per germline (reference sequence). The CDR3 sequence is 15 residues long. The CDR3 sequence: CASSLAQTNTGELFF. In nucleotides, the CDR3 is TGTGCCAGCAGCTTAGCTCAGACGAACACCGGGGAGCTGTTTTTT.